This T cell receptor (beta chain) emerged from a study of cytomegalovirus exposure and HLA in healthy donors. Regarding the study as a whole: The study labeled 180 or so TCR beta chains cytomegalovirus-associated. Productive rates of about 90% or about 30% were seen for most TCR beta V segments in an earlier analysis.

In the case of this clone: Its antigen is not identified.

PCR was performed using 60 Vbeta and 13 Jbeta primers. The assay was immunoSEQ multiplex PCR, and TCRdb's table has in-frame clones only and misses some. There are approximately 200,000 clones in the sample; 80% to 85% occur only once, and 6.5% lies in the top ten. When sampled, the donors appeared nominally healthy, though they likely had unrecorded immune exposures. The clonotype comes from a woman aged 45-60 years in good health and CMV-seropositive. What was sequenced was PBMCs.

CDR3 sequence reads: CASSFRGSGANVLTF. DNA of the CDR3: TGTGCCAGCAGCTTCCGGGGCTCTGGGGCCAACGTCCTGACTTTC. The chain recombines TRBV5-4 with TRBJ2-6; D perhaps matches TRBD2 (5 bases). Germline lookup yields CDR1 SGHNT and CDR2 YYREEE (reference sequence). The germline V and J ends were trimmed by 2 bases and 0 bases, with 6 bases remaining between them. The CDR3 runs to 15 residues. Combining the CDR3 with reference TRBV5-4 and TRBJ2-6 gives the whole variable domain ETGVTQSPTHLIKTRGQQVTLRCSSQSGHNTVSWYQQALGQGPQFIFQYYREEENGRGNFPPRFSGLQFPNYSSELNVNALELDDSALYLCASSFRGSGANVLTFGAGSRLTVL.